These T cell receptor beta chains were read from a single sample in a study of T and B cells in COVID-19 patients. A single record per CDR3 protein comes from TCRdb applying MiXCR to the multiplex PCR reads. The sample yields 15,000 to 20,000 distinct CDR3 sequences, roughly 36% seen once. The sequencing input was blood. The receptors here all came from a human donor with active COVID-19. Both conserved end residues are part of each CDR3. D genes are given only for firm matches. Only part of the rows carry a size: once, few, many, or a class if the clone is expanded.

clone_size	v_call	d_call	j_call	cdr3_aa	cdr3_nt
NA	TRBV12-3/TRBV12-4	TRBD1	TRBJ1-1	CASSLFGQGSEAFF	TGTGCCAGCAGTTTATTTGGACAGGGCTCTGAAGCTTTCTTT
few	TRBV12-3/TRBV12-4	TRBD1	TRBJ1-4	CASRSGQGGEKLFF	TGTGCCAGCAGGTCGGGACAGGGCGGTGAAAAACTGTTTTTT
medium-sized	TRBV13	NA	TRBJ2-3	CASSLGLPDTQYF	TGTGCCAGCAGCTTAGGCCTCCCAGATACGCAGTATTTT
NA	TRBV5-4	NA	TRBJ2-3	CASSRPTGDTQYF	TGTGCCAGCAGCCGGCCGACAGGAGATACGCAGTATTTT
NA	TRBV6-5	TRBD2	TRBJ2-7	CASSESGRGSYEQYF	TGTGCCAGCAGTGAATCGGGGAGGGGAAGCTACGAGCAGTACTTC
NA	TRBV28	NA	TRBJ1-1	CAVQGNTEAFF	TGTGCCGTTCAGGGGAACACTGAAGCTTTCTTT
medium-sized	TRBV29-1	NA	TRBJ1-1	CSVAEGGMNTEAFF	TGCAGCGTGGCCGAGGGGGGAATGAACACTGAAGCTTTCTTT
once	TRBV5-1	TRBD2	TRBJ2-3	CASSLGPAGGTDTQYF	TGCGCCAGCAGCCTTGGACCAGCCGGGGGGACAGATACGCAGTATTTT
few	TRBV12-3/TRBV12-4	TRBD2	TRBJ2-1	CASSSRTSGVSDEQFF	TGTGCCAGCAGTTCCCGGACTAGCGGGGTATCGGATGAGCAGTTCTTC
few	TRBV6-5	NA	TRBJ1-2	CASSERNLGYGYTF	TGTGCCAGCAGTGAGAGGAACCTGGGGTATGGCTACACCTTC
few	TRBV13	TRBD2	TRBJ2-3	CASSLEGTSGANTDTQYF	TGTGCCAGCAGCTTAGAAGGGACTAGCGGGGCGAACACAGATACGCAGTATTTT
NA	TRBV7-6	NA	TRBJ1-2	CASSPGTKRVGYTF	TGTGCCAGCAGCCCCGGCACCAAGAGGGTTGGCTACACCTTC
medium-sized	TRBV6-5	NA	TRBJ2-7	CASSYSWGRGYEQYF	TGTGCCAGCAGTTACTCATGGGGGCGCGGGTACGAGCAGTACTTC
NA	TRBV19	NA	TRBJ2-6	CATRRSFFGANVLTF	TGTGCCACCCGGAGGAGTTTCTTTGGGGCCAACGTCCTGACTTTC
NA	TRBV5-6	TRBD1	TRBJ2-3	CASSRRTGWTDTQYF	TGTGCCAGCAGCCGTAGGACAGGGTGGACAGATACGCAGTATTTT
NA	TRBV13	NA	TRBJ2-1	CASSLAQIYNEQFF	TGTGCCAGCAGCTTAGCGCAGATCTACAATGAGCAGTTCTTC
NA	TRBV6-5	NA	TRBJ2-5	CASSLIKGETQYF	TGTGCCAGCAGCTTGATAAAGGGAGAGACCCAGTACTTC
NA	TRBV10-3	NA	TRBJ1-5	CAISGGWNQPQHF	TGTGCCATCAGTGGAGGCTGGAATCAGCCCCAGCATTTT
NA	TRBV4-3	NA	TRBJ2-3	CASSQGGGLTDTQYF	TGCGCCAGCAGCCAAGGAGGCGGACTAACAGATACGCAGTATTTT
NA	TRBV6-5	TRBD1	TRBJ1-6	CASTTGVTYNSPLHF	TGTGCCAGCACAACAGGGGTGACCTATAATTCACCCCTCCACTTT
few	TRBV6-1	TRBD1	TRBJ1-5	CASSEAETGPNQPQHF	TGTGCCAGCAGTGAAGCTGAGACAGGGCCAAATCAGCCCCAGCATTTT
NA	TRBV27	NA	TRBJ2-1	CASSFWGDEEQFF	TGTGCCAGCAGTTTCTGGGGAGACGAAGAGCAGTTCTTC
NA	TRBV15	TRBD2	TRBJ2-3	CATSRGLADTDTQYF	TGTGCCACCAGCCGGGGACTAGCGGACACAGATACGCAGTATTTT
NA	TRBV7-2	TRBD1	TRBJ2-7	CASDALGQYLYEQYF	TGTGCCAGCGACGCCTTGGGACAGTACCTCTACGAGCAGTACTTC
NA	TRBV19	NA	TRBJ2-3	CASSAVAVTDTQYF	TGTGCCAGTAGTGCGGTAGCGGTGACAGATACGCAGTATTTT
many	TRBV19	NA	TRBJ1-4	CASSQERGDWEKLFF	TGTGCCAGTAGTCAAGAGAGGGGGGATTGGGAAAAACTGTTTTTT
NA	TRBV12-3/TRBV12-4	NA	TRBJ2-5	CASSLRVQETQYF	TGTGCCAGCAGTTTGAGGGTCCAAGAGACCCAGTACTTC
few	TRBV12-3/TRBV12-4	NA	TRBJ2-5	CASSTQGLGQETQYF	TGTGCCAGCAGCACACAGGGTCTGGGACAAGAGACCCAGTACTTC
NA	TRBV5-6	NA	TRBJ2-6	CASSLGSSGANVLTF	TGTGCCAGCAGCTTGGGGAGCTCTGGGGCCAACGTCCTGACTTTC
NA	TRBV18	NA	TRBJ1-2	CASSPEMGGNYGYTF	TGTGCCAGCTCCCCGGAAATGGGGGGAAACTATGGCTACACCTTC
NA	TRBV27	NA	TRBJ1-4	CASSLSSGANEKLFF	TGTGCCAGCAGTTTATCTTCGGGGGCTAATGAAAAACTGTTTTTT
NA	TRBV20-1	TRBD2	TRBJ2-5	CSAKGLAGNQETQYF	TGCAGTGCTAAAGGACTAGCGGGGAACCAAGAGACCCAGTACTTC
NA	TRBV18	NA	TRBJ2-5	CASSPPGNQETQYF	TGTGCCAGCTCACCACCGGGGAACCAAGAGACCCAGTACTTC
NA	TRBV6-5	TRBD2	TRBJ2-7	CASSLSGTSSHYEQYF	TGTGCCAGCAGCCTTTCCGGGACTAGCTCCCATTACGAGCAGTACTTC
once	TRBV7-2	TRBD2	TRBJ2-3	CASSLGGGPSDTQYF	TGTGCCAGCAGCTTGGGCGGGGGGCCTTCAGATACGCAGTATTTT
NA	TRBV27	TRBD2	TRBJ2-5	CASSLVSGGGTQYF	TGTGCCAGCAGTTTGGTTAGCGGGGGTGGGACCCAGTACTTC
NA	TRBV20-1	NA	TRBJ2-1	CSARGSGPYNEQFF	TGCAGTGCTAGAGGGTCGGGACCCTACAATGAGCAGTTCTTC
NA	TRBV14	NA	TRBJ2-7	CASSPFRGYEQYF	TGTGCCAGCAGCCCCTTCCGGGGATACGAGCAGTACTTC
few	TRBV5-6	TRBD1	TRBJ1-1	CASSWVGQANTEAFF	TGTGCCAGCAGCTGGGTGGGACAGGCGAACACTGAAGCTTTCTTT
medium-sized	TRBV29-1	TRBD2	TRBJ2-3	CSVEGGGGPSTQYF	TGCAGCGTTGAGGGCGGGGGGGGTCCCAGTACGCAGTATTTT
once	TRBV4-2	NA	TRBJ2-3	CASSQDRAGTDTQYF	TGTGCCAGCAGCCAAGATCGTGCGGGCACAGATACGCAGTATTTT
NA	TRBV6-5	NA	TRBJ1-4	CASSFKTANEKLFF	TGTGCCAGCAGTTTCAAGACAGCTAATGAAAAACTGTTTTTT
NA	TRBV28	NA	TRBJ2-2	CASSDPYDLGFTGELFF	TGTGCCAGCAGTGACCCATACGATTTAGGATTCACCGGGGAGCTGTTTTTT
NA	TRBV12-3/TRBV12-4	TRBD1	TRBJ2-5	CASSLLFGTVQETQYF	TGTGCCAGCAGTTTACTGTTTGGGACAGTCCAAGAGACCCAGTACTTC
NA	TRBV6-1	TRBD1	TRBJ1-2	CASTWDSTGSGYGYTF	TGTGCCAGCACCTGGGACAGCACCGGTTCGGGCTATGGCTACACCTTC
medium-sized	TRBV19	NA	TRBJ2-1	CASSIAIGSGGEQFF	TGTGCCAGTAGTATAGCAATAGGCTCCGGAGGTGAGCAGTTCTTC
medium-sized	TRBV6-5	TRBD2	TRBJ2-3	CASRLAGTDTQYF	TGTGCCAGCAGACTAGCGGGCACAGATACGCAGTATTTT
medium-sized	TRBV19	NA	TRBJ1-6	CASSITLGRTYNSPLHF	TGTGCCAGTAGTATAACCCTTGGGAGGACCTATAATTCACCCCTCCACTTT
NA	TRBV6-5	NA	TRBJ1-2	CASSEAGRVVYGYTF	TGTGCCAGCAGTGAAGCAGGTCGAGTCGTGTATGGCTACACCTTC
few	TRBV6-1	NA	TRBJ1-2	CASSYVGRGYTF	TGTGCCAGCAGTTACGTGGGGCGCGGCTACACCTTC
NA	TRBV6-1	NA	TRBJ2-3	CASSGQSGADTQYF	TGTGCCAGCAGTGGCCAGTCGGGGGCAGATACGCAGTATTTT
many	TRBV29-1	TRBD2	TRBJ2-5	CSVPTRLAGGYREETQYF	TGCAGCGTCCCTACTAGACTAGCGGGGGGCTATAGAGAAGAGACCCAGTACTTC
medium-sized	TRBV6-5	TRBD1	TRBJ2-3	CASRNDRDGTDTQYF	TGTGCCAGCAGAAACGACAGGGACGGGACAGATACGCAGTATTTT
NA	TRBV13	TRBD2	TRBJ2-5	CASSQQGTSGTQYF	TGTGCCAGCAGCCAACAGGGGACTAGCGGTACCCAGTACTTC